The 21 T cell receptor beta chains below were found in one sample sequenced in a study of blood T cells in healthy people across ages. A J-beta primer mix and a sample-barcoded 5' primer were used in a second PCR of roughly 7 to 12 cycles. TCRdb reanalysed the 5' RACE reads using MiXCR and keeps one entry per CDR3 protein. Among 650,000 to 700,000 distinct CDR3 sequences listed, roughly half were seen once. The sample consisted of blood. These receptors originate from a woman over 75 in good health.

In the case of this clonotype: This may arise from a read error, as a much more abundant clone is one base away. CDR3 coding DNA: TGTGCCAGCGGCAAGCGATGGTCTAGGGCCAATGAGCAGTTCTTC. Translation gives CASGKRWSRANEQFF. This chain connects TRBV21-1 to TRBJ2-1; the D segment call TRBD2 is taken from the table without a DNA check. TRBV21-1 is given as a pseudogene. The CDR3 has 15 amino acids.

Note on this clonotype: One base away lies a much larger clone, so this may be a sequencing read error. The chain uses TRBV12-3 or TRBV12-4 and TRBJ2-3, with D perhaps TRBD1 or TRBD2 (5 bases each). CDR3 length equals 15 residues. With 7 bases removed from V and 2 bases from J, the gap between germline ends came to 16 bases. The CDR3 region is CASTAARGATDTQYF. In DNA, the CDR3 is TGTGCCAGCACCGCTGCTAGAGGGGCCACAGATACGCAGTATTTT.

To note about this clonotype: Since a much larger clone is just one base distant, this may be a read error. This chain links TRBV7-9 with TRBJ2-1; D is perhaps TRBD2 (5 bases). V shed 3 bases and J shed 6 bases, with 12 bases lying between them. In germline, CDR1 is SEHNR, CDR2 FQNEAQ (reference sequence). The length of the CDR3 is 14 residues. The CDR3 bases are TGTGCCAGCAGCTTCCCGGACTTTCTCAATGAGCAGTTCTTC. Translated: CASSFPDFLNEQFF. Drawing the rest from reference TRBV7-9 and TRBJ2-1, the complete variable domain is DTGVSQNPRHKITKRGQNVTFRCDPISEHNRLYWYRQTLGQGPEFLTYFQNEAQLEKSRLLSDRFSAERPKGSFSTLEIQRTEQGDSAMYLCASSFPDFLNEQFFGPGTRLTVL.

This clonotype was picked up many times. J is TRBJ2-5 and V is TRBV2; the D is unclear. CDR3 length equals 11 residues. V dropped 2 bases and J dropped 5 bases, with 3 bases sitting between them. Looked up from germline, CDR1 is SNHLY and CDR2 is FYNNEI. The CDR3 is CASSETETQYF. As DNA, the CDR3 is TGTGCCAGCAGTGAAACCGAGACCCAGTACTTC.

In this sample, this clonotype turned up many times. The chain combines TRBV20-1 with TRBJ2-7, with 7 bases matching TRBD1. CDR1 is DFQATT, CDR2 SNEGSKA, per germline (reference sequence). The CDR3 length is 14 residues. V lost 6 bases, J lost 2 bases, and 10 bases stayed unmatched. The CDR3 sequence: CSATPGQTTYEQYF. CDR3 sequence (DNA): TGCAGTGCAACACCGGGACAGACAACCTACGAGCAGTACTTC.

This clonotype was seen only a few times. The chain uses TRBV28 and TRBJ1-1; D possibly corresponds to TRBD1 (5 bases). Per germline, CDR1 MDHEN and CDR2 SYDVKM. This CDR3 comprises 15 residues. Trimming removed 6 bases from V and 1 base from J, with 15 bases in between. The CDR3 protein is CASSRGGDGNTEAFF. Written as DNA, the CDR3 is TGTGCCAGCAGCCGCGGCGGGGACGGGAACACTGAAGCTTTCTTT.

In this sample, this clonotype turned up many times. The rearrangement uses TRBV20-1 and TRBJ2-1, with TRBD2 as a possible D gene (6 bases). This CDR3 has 14 residues. The germline V gene encodes CDR1 DFQATT and CDR2 SNEGSKA (reference sequence). Trimming left V 0 bases short and J 4 bases short, with 10 bases between. DNA for the CDR3: TGCAGTGCTAGAGAAGGCGGGATTTACAATGAGCAGTTCTTC. It yields the protein CSAREGGIYNEQFF.

The table lists this clonotype with many counts. CDR3 coding DNA: TGTGCCAGCACCCGCCGGCCGGCGTCGAATACGCAGTATTTT. It specifies CASTRRPASNTQYF. The chain employs TRBV7-2 and TRBJ2-3; D call uncertain. Germline-derived CDR1 and CDR2 are SGHTA and FQGNSA. The CDR3 is 14 residues long. V shed 7 bases and J shed 7 bases, with 18 bases lying between them.

This clonotype was counted a few times. The junction departs from the called germline gene at one end, perhaps through a read error. This rearrangement joins TRBV30 to TRBJ2-4; perhaps TRBD2 as D (5 bases). Germline V lookup: CDR1 GTSNPN, CDR2 SVGIG (reference sequence). The CDR3 spans 11 residues. The CDR3 DNA reads TGTGCCGGGAGTATAGCAGACATTCAGTACTTC. It encodes CAGSIADIQYF.

The CDR3 DNA follows: TGTGCCAGCAGCGCCCCCACTAGCGGCAACTCCTACAATGAGCAGTTCTTC. This translates into CASSAPTSGNSYNEQFF. The V call is TRBV5-6, the J call TRBJ2-1; TRBD2 aligns across 8 bases. The CDR3 contains 17 residues. V shed 4 bases, J shed 0 bases, and the junction held 9 bases outside the gene matches. Germline CDR1 SGHDT, CDR2 YYEEEE.

This chain connects TRBV5-5 to TRBJ1-1; the D is unclear. Germline V lookup: CDR1 SGHKS, CDR2 YYEKEE (reference sequence). V was trimmed by 0 bases and J by 11 bases, leaving 17 bases between them. The CDR3 has 14 amino acids. The CDR3 nucleotides are TGTGCCAGCAGCTTGGCTGGACCTCAAAAAGGGGCTTTCTTT. Translating it yields CASSLAGPQKGAFF.

The chain carries TRBV3-1 and TRBJ2-1; 14 bases line up with TRBD2. Germline V gives CDR1 LGHDT, CDR2 YNNKEL (reference sequence). V trimming: 4 bases; J trimming: 8 bases; junction bases outside the gene matches: 7. The CDR3 is 16 amino acids. In nucleotides, the CDR3 is TGTGCCAGCAGCCTCATTGGACTAGCGGGAGGTTATGAGCAGTTCTTC. It is translated as CASSLIGLAGGYEQFF.

The table lists this clonotype with many counts. The chain carries TRBV20-1 and TRBJ2-3, with 8 bases matching TRBD1. V shed 7 bases, J shed 2 bases, and the junction held 11 bases outside the gene matches. The CDR3 length is 15 residues. Germline loops: CDR1 DFQATT, CDR2 SNEGSKA (reference sequence). For the CDR3, the DNA is TGCAGTGGCAACATCCGGGACAGGCTCACAGATACGCAGTATTTT. Encoded protein: CSGNIRDRLTDTQYF.

In the case of this clonotype: One base away lies a much larger clone, so this may be a sequencing read error. V and J are TRBV29-1 and TRBJ2-1, with D hard to call. Germline CDR1 is SQVTM and CDR2 is ANQGSEA. This CDR3 region has 12 residues. The CDR3 region has the DNA TGCAGCGTTTATACGCCACCTAATGAGCGGTTCTTC. This gives the protein CSVYTPPNERFF.

This chain connects TRBV27 to TRBJ2-3, with TRBD1 identical over 9 bases. Germline V gene lookup returns CDR1 MNHEY and CDR2 SMNVEV (reference sequence). This CDR3 is built from 14 residues. With 2 bases clipped from V and 5 bases from J, the junction kept 2 bases outside the gene matches. CDR3 loop: CASSLRDRVDTQYF. The CDR3 DNA follows: TGTGCCAGCAGTTTACGGGACAGGGTAGATACGCAGTATTTT.

The V call is TRBV6-2 or TRBV6-3, the J call TRBJ1-5; TRBD1 aligns across 7 bases. There are 13 residues in the CDR3. The germline V gene has CDR1 MNHEY and CDR2 SVGEGT. Germline trimming cut 7 bases from V and 6 bases from J; bases unmatched to any gene: 6. CDR3 nucleotide sequence: TGTGCCAGCAACGACAGGGAGACTCAGCCCCAGCATTTT. It encodes CASNDRETQPQHF.

A word on this clonotype: A much larger clonotype is one base distant, so this may be a read error. The chain employs TRBV27 and TRBJ2-1; 8 bases are shared with TRBD2. The CDR3 contains 16 residues. The germline V gene has CDR1 MNHEY and CDR2 SMNVEV (reference sequence). The V and J ends lost 6 bases and 12 bases, in that order; junction bases with no gene match: 19. As DNA, the CDR3 is TGTGCCAGCAGACCTTCCCGAGCGGGGGAGGTCGATGGGCAGTTCTTC. Translation: CASRPSRAGEVDGQFF.

The table lists this clonotype with many counts. V gene TRBV7-2 combines with J gene TRBJ1-5; the match to TRBD1 covers 7 bases. CDR3 length equals 15 residues. From germline, CDR1 is SGHTA and CDR2 FQGNSA. V lost 2 bases, J lost 7 bases, and 8 bases stayed unmatched. The CDR3 sequence: CASSLRTGEGQPQHF. The CDR3 DNA follows: TGTGCCAGCAGCTTAAGGACAGGCGAGGGGCAGCCCCAGCATTTT.

This chain joins TRBV7-9 and TRBJ2-7; D is undetermined. The V and J ends lost 8 bases and 0 bases respectively, with 14 bases between them. Germline assignment: CDR1 SEHNR and CDR2 FQNEAQ (reference sequence). CDR3 size: 14 residues. CDR3: CASGPPGFSYEQYF. Written as DNA, the CDR3 is TGTGCCAGCGGGCCCCCCGGATTCTCCTACGAGCAGTACTTC.

V usage is TRBV3-1 and J usage is TRBJ2-3; TRBD1 matches 8 bases. The CDR3 covers 14 residues. From germline, CDR1 is LGHDT and CDR2 YNNKEL (reference sequence). The V gene end was trimmed by 6 bases and the J gene end by 6 bases; junction bases not matched to a gene: 8. DNA for the CDR3: TGTGCCAGCAGGCCGACAGGGGATAGGGATACGCAGTATTTT. It codes for CASRPTGDRDTQYF.

This clonotype occurred a few times. A single base separates this from a much larger clone, so it may be a read error. The V call is TRBV5-1, the J call TRBJ2-7; D tentatively reads TRBD1 or TRBD2 (5 bases each). Germline V gene data show CDR1 as SGHRS and CDR2 as YFSETQ. The CDR3 is 13 amino acids. The V end was cut by 4 bases, the J end by 3 bases, with 11 bases between. CDR3 amino acids: CASSRGQHYEQYF. For the CDR3, the DNA is TGCGCCAGCAGCCGGGGCCAGCACTACGAGCAGTACTTC.